This T cell receptor beta chain comes out of a study of OX40 agonist ivuxolimab in advanced cancers. Across the study: The diagnoses of dose-escalation patients were hepatocellular carcinoma, melanoma, renal cell or head and neck cancer. The dose-escalation cohort was around 83% male, with a mean age of around 60 years, ranging about 23 to 90. General observations from the study: The investigators did not determine what antigen specificity the expanded peripheral T cells had.

Comment on this clone: The target antigen is unknown.

V lost 0 bases and J 3 bases, leaving 9 bases between the germline ends. Germline values: CDR1 LGHNA, CDR2 YSLEER. The CDR3 is made up of 15 amino acids. Assay used: immunoSEQ multiplex PCR; TCRdb lists only in-frame clones, some missing. This sample yields about 61,000 clones, of which 70% to 90% are seen a single time; under 0.4% belongs to the top ten. This TCR was sampled from an adult with an advanced solid tumor such as melanoma, head and neck, liver or kidney cancer. The source was CD4+ or CD8+ T cells sorted from blood, collected in a trial of the OX40 agonist ivuxolimab. The chain couples TRBV4-3 to TRBJ2-1; TRBD1 might be the D (5 bases). This CDR3 is CASSQEAGNYNEQFF. The CDR3 DNA is TGCGCCAGCAGCCAAGAGGCAGGGAACTACAATGAGCAGTTCTTC.